The TCR beta chain under discussion was sequenced for a study of CD8 T cells in Susac syndrome. cDNA came from around 0.5 to 1 ug RNA primed by random hexamers. TCRdb reprocessed the immunoSEQ multiplex PCR reads via MiXCR and lists one record per CDR3 protein. The data contain 200,000 to 250,000 distinct CDR3 sequences, 94% of them singletons. This CDR3 comprises 15 residues. Trimming removed 1 base at V and 7 bases at J, with 11 bases between. Germline V gives CDR1 LGHNA, CDR2 YNFKEQ. The receptor's source is a human donor with Susac syndrome. The sample was CD4+ T cells from PBMCs. V is TRBV4-2 and J is TRBJ1-6; D remains ambiguous. The CDR3, as DNA: TGTGCCAGCAGCCAAGGGATGGGTGAGAATTCACCCCTCCACTTT. It yields the protein CASSQGMGENSPLHF.